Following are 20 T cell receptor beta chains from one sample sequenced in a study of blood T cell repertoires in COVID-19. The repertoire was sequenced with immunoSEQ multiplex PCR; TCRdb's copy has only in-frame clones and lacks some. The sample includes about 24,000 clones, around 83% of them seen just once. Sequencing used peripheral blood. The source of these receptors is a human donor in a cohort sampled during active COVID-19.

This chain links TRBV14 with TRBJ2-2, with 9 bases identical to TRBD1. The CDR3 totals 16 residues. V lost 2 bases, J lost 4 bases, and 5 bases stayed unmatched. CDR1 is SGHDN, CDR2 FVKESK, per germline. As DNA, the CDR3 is TGTGCCAGCAGCCAACTCCGGGACAGGGCCACCGGGGAGCTGTTTTTT. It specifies CASSQLRDRATGELFF. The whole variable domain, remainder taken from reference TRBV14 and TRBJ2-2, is EAGVTQFPSHSVIEKGQTVTLRCDPISGHDNLYWYRRVMGKEIKFLLHFVKESKQDESGMPNNRFLAERTGGTYSTLKVQPAELEDSGVYFCASSQLRDRATGELFFGEGSRLTVL.

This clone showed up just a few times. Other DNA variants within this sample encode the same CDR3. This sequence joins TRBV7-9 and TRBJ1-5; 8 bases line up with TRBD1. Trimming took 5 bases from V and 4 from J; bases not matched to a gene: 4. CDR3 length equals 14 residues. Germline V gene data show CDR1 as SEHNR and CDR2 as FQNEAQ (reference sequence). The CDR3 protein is CASSRTGGNQPQHF. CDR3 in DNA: TGTGCCAGCAGCCGCACAGGGGGGAATCAGCCCCAGCATTTT.

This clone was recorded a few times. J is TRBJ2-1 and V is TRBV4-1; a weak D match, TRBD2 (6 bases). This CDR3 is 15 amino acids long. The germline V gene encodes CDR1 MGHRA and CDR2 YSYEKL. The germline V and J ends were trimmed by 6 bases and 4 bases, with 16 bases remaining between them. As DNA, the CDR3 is TGCGCCAGCAGTCTAACTGGCGGAGGGTACAATGAGCAGTTCTTC. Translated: CASSLTGGGYNEQFF.

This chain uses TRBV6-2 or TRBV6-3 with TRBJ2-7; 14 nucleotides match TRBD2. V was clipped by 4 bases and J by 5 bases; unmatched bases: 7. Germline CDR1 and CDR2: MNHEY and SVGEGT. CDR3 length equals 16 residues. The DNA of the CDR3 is TGTGCCAGCAGTTGGGGGACTAGCGGGGGAATCGACGAGCAGTACTTC. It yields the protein CASSWGTSGGIDEQYF.

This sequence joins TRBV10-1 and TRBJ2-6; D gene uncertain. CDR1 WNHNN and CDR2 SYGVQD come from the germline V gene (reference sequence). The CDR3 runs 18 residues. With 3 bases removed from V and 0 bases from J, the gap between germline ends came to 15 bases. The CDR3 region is CASSEPTPRSSGANVLTF. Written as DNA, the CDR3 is TGCGCCAGCAGTGAACCGACACCTCGTAGCTCTGGGGCCAACGTCCTGACTTTC.

The CDR3 sequence is CASSRIPLAGATDTQYF. The CDR3 DNA sequence: TGCGCCAGCAGCCGAATTCCTCTAGCGGGCGCCACAGATACGCAGTATTTT. The chain couples TRBV4-1 to TRBJ2-3; 8 bases line up with TRBD2. V trimming: 4 bases; J trimming: 2 bases; junction bases outside the gene matches: 11. There are 17 residues in the CDR3. Germline V gene sequence: CDR1 MGHRA, CDR2 YSYEKL.

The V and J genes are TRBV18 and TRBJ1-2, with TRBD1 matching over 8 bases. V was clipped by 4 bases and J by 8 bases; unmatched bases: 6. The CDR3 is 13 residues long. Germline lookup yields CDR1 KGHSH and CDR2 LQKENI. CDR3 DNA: TGTGCCAGCTCACAACGTGACAGGGGAGGCTACACCTTC. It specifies CASSQRDRGGYTF.

The CDR3: CASSLLGQGGVRDEQYF. In DNA, the CDR3 is TGTGCCAGCAGTTTACTCGGACAGGGAGGTGTTCGCGACGAGCAGTACTTC. The V and J genes are TRBV27 and TRBJ2-7, with 8 nucleotides matching TRBD1. Germline V gene data show CDR1 as MNHEY and CDR2 as SMNVEV (reference sequence). V lost 2 bases, J lost 5 bases, and 14 bases stayed unmatched. The CDR3 totals 17 residues.

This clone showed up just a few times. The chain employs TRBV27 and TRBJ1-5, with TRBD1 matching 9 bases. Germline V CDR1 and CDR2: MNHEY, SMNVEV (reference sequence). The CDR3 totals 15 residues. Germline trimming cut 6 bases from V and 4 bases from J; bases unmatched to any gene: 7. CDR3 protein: CASRPGQGFNQPQHF. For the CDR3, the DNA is TGTGCCAGCAGGCCGGGACAGGGCTTTAATCAGCCCCAGCATTTT.

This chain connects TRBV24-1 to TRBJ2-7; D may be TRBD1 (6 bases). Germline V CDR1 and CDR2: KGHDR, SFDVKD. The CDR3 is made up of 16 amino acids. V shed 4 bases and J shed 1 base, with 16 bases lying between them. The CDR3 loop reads CATSENRAAASYEQYF. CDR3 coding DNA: TGTGCCACCAGTGAAAACAGGGCCGCAGCTTCCTACGAGCAGTACTTC.

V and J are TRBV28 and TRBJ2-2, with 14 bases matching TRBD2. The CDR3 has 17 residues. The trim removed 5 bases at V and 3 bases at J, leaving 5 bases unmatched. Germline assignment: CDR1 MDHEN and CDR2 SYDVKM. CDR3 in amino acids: CASSHPGLAGDTGELFF. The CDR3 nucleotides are TGTGCCAGCAGTCACCCGGGACTAGCGGGGGACACCGGGGAGCTGTTTTTT. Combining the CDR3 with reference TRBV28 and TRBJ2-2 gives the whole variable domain DVKVTQSSRYLVKRTGEKVFLECVQDMDHENMFWYRQDPGLGLRLIYFSYDVKMKEKGDIPEGYSVSREKKERFSLILESASTNQTSMYLCASSHPGLAGDTGELFFGEGSRLTVL.

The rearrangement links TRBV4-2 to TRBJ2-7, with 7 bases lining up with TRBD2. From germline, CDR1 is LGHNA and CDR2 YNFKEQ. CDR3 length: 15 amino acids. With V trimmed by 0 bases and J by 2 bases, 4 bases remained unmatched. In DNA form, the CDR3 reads TGTGCCAGCAGCCAAGAGGGAGGGATAACCTACGAGCAGTACTTC. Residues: CASSQEGGITYEQYF.

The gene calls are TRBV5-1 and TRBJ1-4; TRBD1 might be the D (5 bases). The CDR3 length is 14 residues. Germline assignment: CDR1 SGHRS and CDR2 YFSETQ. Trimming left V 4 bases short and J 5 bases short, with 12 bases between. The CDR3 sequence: CASSPGRGNEKLFF. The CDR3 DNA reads TGCGCCAGCAGCCCGGGACGGGGGAATGAAAAACTGTTTTTT.

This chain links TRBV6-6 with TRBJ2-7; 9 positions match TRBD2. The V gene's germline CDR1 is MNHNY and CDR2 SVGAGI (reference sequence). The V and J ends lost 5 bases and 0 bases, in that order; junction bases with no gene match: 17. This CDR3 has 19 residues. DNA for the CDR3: TGTGCCAGCAGTCTCACCTACAACCGAGCGGGGGGAAGCTCCTACGAGCAGTACTTC. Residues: CASSLTYNRAGGSSYEQYF.

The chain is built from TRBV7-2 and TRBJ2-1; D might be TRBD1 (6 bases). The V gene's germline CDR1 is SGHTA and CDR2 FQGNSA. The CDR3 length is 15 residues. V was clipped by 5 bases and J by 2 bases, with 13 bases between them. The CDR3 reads CASSPQTGPYNEQFF. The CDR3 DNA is TGTGCCAGCAGCCCCCAGACAGGACCCTACAATGAGCAGTTCTTC.

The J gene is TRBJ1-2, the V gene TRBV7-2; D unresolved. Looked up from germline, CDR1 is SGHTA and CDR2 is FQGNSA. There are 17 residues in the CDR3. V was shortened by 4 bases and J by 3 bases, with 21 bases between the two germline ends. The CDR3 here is CASSSQIKQTTHYGYTF. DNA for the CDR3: TGTGCCAGCAGCTCGCAAATAAAACAAACTACACACTATGGCTACACCTTC.

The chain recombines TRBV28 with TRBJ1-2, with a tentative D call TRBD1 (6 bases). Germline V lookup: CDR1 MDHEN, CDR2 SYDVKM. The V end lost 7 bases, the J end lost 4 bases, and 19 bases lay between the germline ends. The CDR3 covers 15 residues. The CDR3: CASNPPAGGPYGYTF. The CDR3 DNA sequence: TGTGCCAGCAACCCACCTGCGGGGGGCCCCTATGGCTACACCTTC.

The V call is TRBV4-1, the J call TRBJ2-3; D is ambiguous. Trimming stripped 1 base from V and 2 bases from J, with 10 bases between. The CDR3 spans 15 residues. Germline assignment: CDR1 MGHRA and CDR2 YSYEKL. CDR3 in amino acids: CASSQGTADTDTQYF. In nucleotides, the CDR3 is TGCGCCAGCAGCCAAGGTACGGCGGACACAGATACGCAGTATTTT.

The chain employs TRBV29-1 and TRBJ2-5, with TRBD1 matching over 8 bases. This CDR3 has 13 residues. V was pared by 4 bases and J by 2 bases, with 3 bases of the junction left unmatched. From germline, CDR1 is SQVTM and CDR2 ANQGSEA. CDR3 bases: TGCAGCGTTGCCGGGACAGGTCAAGAGACCCAGTACTTC. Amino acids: CSVAGTGQETQYF. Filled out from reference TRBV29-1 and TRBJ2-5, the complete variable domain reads SAVISQKPSRDICQRGTSLTIQCQVDSQVTMMFWYRQQPGQSLTLIATANQGSEATYESGFVIDKFPISRPNLTFSTLTVSNMSPEDSSIYLCSVAGTGQETQYFGPGTRLLVL.

This chain's CDR3 is CASSPAGSYEQYF. CDR3 nucleotides: TGTGCCAGCAGCCCGGCGGGGTCCTACGAGCAGTACTTC. The chain combines TRBV12-3 or TRBV12-4 with TRBJ2-7; D is possibly TRBD2 (6 bases). Deletions cut 6 bases from V and 1 base from J, with 10 bases between. The length of the CDR3 is 13 residues.